The TCR beta chain described here comes from a study of cytomegalovirus exposure and HLA in healthy donors. Study information: Both the roughly 120 validation repertoires and the approximately 700 first-cohort repertoires used the same platform, as reported by a later analysis.

Profiling relied on immunoSEQ multiplex PCR, and the TCRdb table lists in-frame clones only, not all of them. The table includes about 60,000 clones, 95% to 97% detected once. The TCR sequence derives from a woman aged 18 to 35 in good health and CMV-seronegative. The source material was PBMCs.

The CDR3 DNA is TGTGCCAGCAGCTTTCGACAGGGTGCAGATAACTATGGCTACACCTTC. Its protein is CASSFRQGADNYGYTF. J is TRBJ1-2 and V is TRBV7-9, with 7 nucleotides matching TRBD1. V was pared by 3 bases and J by 1 base, with 8 bases of the junction left unmatched. The length of the CDR3 is 16 residues. CDR1 and CDR2 from the germline V gene are SEHNR and FQNEAQ (reference sequence).